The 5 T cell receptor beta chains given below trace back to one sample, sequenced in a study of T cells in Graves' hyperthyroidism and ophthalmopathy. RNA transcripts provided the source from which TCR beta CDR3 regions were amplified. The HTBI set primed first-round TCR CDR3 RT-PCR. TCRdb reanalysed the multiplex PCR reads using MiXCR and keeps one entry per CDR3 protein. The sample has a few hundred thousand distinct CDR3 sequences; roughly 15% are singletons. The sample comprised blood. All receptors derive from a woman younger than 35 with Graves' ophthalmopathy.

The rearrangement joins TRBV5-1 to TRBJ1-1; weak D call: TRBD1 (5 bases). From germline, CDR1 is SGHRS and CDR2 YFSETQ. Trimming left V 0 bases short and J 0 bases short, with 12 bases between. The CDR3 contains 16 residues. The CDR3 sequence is CASSLGGGSMNTEAFF. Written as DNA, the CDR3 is TGCGCCAGCAGCTTGGGGGGGGGATCGATGAACACTGAAGCTTTCTTT.

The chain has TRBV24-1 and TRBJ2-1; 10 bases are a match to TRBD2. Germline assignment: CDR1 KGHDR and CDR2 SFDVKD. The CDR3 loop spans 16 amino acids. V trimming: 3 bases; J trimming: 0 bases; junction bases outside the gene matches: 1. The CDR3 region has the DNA TGTGCCACCAGTGATGCTAGCGGGGGCTCCTACAATGAGCAGTTCTTC. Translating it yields CATSDASGGSYNEQFF.

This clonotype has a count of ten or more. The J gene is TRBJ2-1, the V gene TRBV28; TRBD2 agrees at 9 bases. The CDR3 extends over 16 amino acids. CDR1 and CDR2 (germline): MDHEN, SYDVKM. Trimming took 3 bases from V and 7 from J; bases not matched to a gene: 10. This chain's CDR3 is CASSLSLAGISNEQFF. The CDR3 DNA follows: TGTGCCAGCAGTTTGTCGCTAGCGGGAATTAGTAATGAGCAGTTCTTC.

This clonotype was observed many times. The CDR3 here is CASSLARSGTSTDTQYF. DNA for the CDR3: TGTGCCAGCAGTTTGGCACGTAGCGGAACTAGCACAGATACGCAGTATTTT. This chain joins TRBV28 and TRBJ2-3, with a tentative D call TRBD2 (6 bases). Germline V gene lookup returns CDR1 MDHEN and CDR2 SYDVKM. The CDR3 is 17 amino acids. V was shortened by 3 bases and J by 0 bases, with 16 bases between the two germline ends.

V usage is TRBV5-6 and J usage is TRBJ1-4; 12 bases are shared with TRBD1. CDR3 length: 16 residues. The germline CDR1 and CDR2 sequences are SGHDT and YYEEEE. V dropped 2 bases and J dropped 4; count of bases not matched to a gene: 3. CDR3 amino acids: CASSFGDRGRNEKLFF. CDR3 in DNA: TGTGCCAGCAGCTTTGGGGACAGGGGGCGTAATGAAAAACTGTTTTTT. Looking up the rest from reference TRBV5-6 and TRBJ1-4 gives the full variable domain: DAGVTQSPTHLIKTRGQQVTLRCSPKSGHDTVSWYQQALGQGPQFIFQYYEEEERQRGNFPDRFSGHQFPNYSSELNVNALLLGDSALYLCASSFGDRGRNEKLFFGSGTQLSVL.